The TCR beta chain under discussion was sequenced for a study of tumor-infiltrating lymphocytes in primary liver carcinoma. Findings and limits, study-wide: When set against blood, tumors had a significantly higher top-250-clone fraction (p = 0.039).

Co-extraction of RNA and DNA was performed on about 20-32 mg of unsorted bulk tissue. For each tumor, five separate regions were sampled. There are many counts of this clonotype. The antigen remains undetermined. V lost 0 bases and J 6 bases, leaving 9 bases between the germline ends. CDR1 is KGHSY and CDR2 is FQNENV in the germline V gene. The CDR3 runs to 13 residues. Reverse transcription of roughly 480 ng total RNA with a constant-region primer produced TCR beta cDNA. Sequencing libraries for TCR beta derived from three nested multiplex PCR rounds that used slightly modified ARM-PCR. TRBV1-TRBV30 forward primers and a C-beta reverse primer were used in the first two PCR rounds, which each ran for approximately 10 cycles. TCRdb called the multiplex PCR reads again in MiXCR, with one record for every CDR3 protein. Of roughly 80,000 distinct CDR3 sequences in the sample, 72% were seen once.

The rearrangement uses TRBV16 and TRBJ2-7; D may match TRBD1 or TRBD2 (5 bases each). The source of this sequence is a man between 40 and 49 years old with primary liver carcinoma and hepatitis B virus infection. The material sequenced was liver tumor tissue from sampling region 1. Subset in this sample: tumor region T1, superior pole. The CDR3 sequence: CASSQSVGAEQYF. CDR3 DNA: TGTGCCAGCAGCCAATCCGTCGGGGCCGAGCAGTACTTC. The complete variable domain, with remaining parts taken from reference TRBV16 and TRBJ2-7, reads GEEVAQTPKHLVRGEGQKAKLYCAPIKGHSYVFWYQQVLKNEFKFLISFQNENVFDETGMPKERFSAKCLPNSPCSLEIQATKLEDSAVYFCASSQSVGAEQYFGPGTRLTVT.